Below, 18 T cell receptor beta chains from the same sample are listed, as sequenced in a study of CXCR3-negative and CXCR3-positive naive CD8 T cells. With UMI labels, 5' RACE was used to prepare the TRB cDNA libraries. TCRdb reworked the 5' RACE reads into one entry per CDR3 protein, no DNA. This table lists some 150,000 distinct CDR3 sequences. Regarding the study as a whole: CXCR3-negative naive cells had less hydrophobic TRB CDR3s than did CXCR3-positive naive cells.

The antigens of these receptors remain unknown. Sequenced sample: naive CXCR3+ CD8+ T cells from blood. Stated subset: CD45RO-CCR7+CD27+CD95- naive CD8+ T cells expressing CXCR3 (TNR3+). Receptors were obtained from a human donor in good health. Some clones in this sample may be carry-over from other donors' samples.

The V and J genes are TRBV29-1 and TRBJ2-1; TCRdb gives TRBD2 as the D gene, but with no DNA this cannot be confirmed. Per the germline V gene, CDR1 is SQVTM and CDR2 is ANQGSEA. This CDR3 comprises 15 residues. CDR3 loop: CSTGRTGGGYNEQFF.

V gene TRBV5-1 combines with J gene TRBJ2-1; with no DNA, the TCRdb D assignment of TRBD2 cannot be verified. The CDR3 runs to 13 residues. Germline values: CDR1 SGHRS, CDR2 YFSETQ. The chain's CDR3 is CASSLAGPNEQFF. The full variable domain, its missing parts supplied by reference TRBV5-1 and TRBJ2-1, is KAGVTQTPRYLIKTRGQQVTLSCSPISGHRSVSWYQQTPGQGLQFLFEYFSETQRNKGNFPGRFSGRQFSNSRSEMNVSTLELGDSALYLCASSLAGPNEQFFGPGTRLTVL.

The CDR3 here is CASSPGSRGIYNEQFF. The rearrangement joins TRBV7-8 to TRBJ2-1; TCRdb names TRBD1, which stays unverified in the absence of DNA. CDR1 is SGHVS and CDR2 is FQNEAQ in the germline V gene. This CDR3 is built from 16 residues.

The chain recombines TRBV19 with TRBJ1-5; the D call from TCRdb, TRBD1, cannot be confirmed without DNA. The CDR3 spans 15 residues. The germline CDR1 and CDR2 sequences are LNHDA and SQIVND (reference sequence). This CDR3 reads CASSIGTGGKQPQHF. Full variable domain (rest looked up from reference TRBV19 and TRBJ1-5): DGGITQSPKYLFRKEGQNVTLSCEQNLNHDAMYWYRQDPGQGLRLIYYSQIVNDFQKGDIAEGYSVSREKKESFPLTVTSAQKNPTAFYLCASSIGTGGKQPQHFGDGTRLSIL.

This chain connects TRBV7-2 to TRBJ1-3; the TRBD1 assignment by TCRdb is unverifiable without DNA. Germline assignment: CDR1 SGHTA and CDR2 FQGNSA. CDR3 length equals 17 residues. CDR3: CASSFSPGGVGGNTIYF. Complete variable domain (other parts from reference TRBV7-2 and TRBJ1-3): GAGVSQSPSNKVTEKGKDVELRCDPISGHTALYWYRQSLGQGLEFLIYFQGNSAPDKSGLPSDRFSAERTGGSVSTLTIQRTQQEDSAVYLCASSFSPGGVGGNTIYFGEGSWLTVV.

The chain links TRBV28 to TRBJ2-4; TCRdb outputs TRBD1, but without DNA this stays unchecked. Per the germline V gene, CDR1 is MDHEN and CDR2 is SYDVKM. This CDR3 contains 13 residues. CDR3 residues: CASSARGVNIQYF.

V gene TRBV5-1 combines with J gene TRBJ2-2; the TCRdb call, TRBD1, lacks DNA for checking. Per the germline V gene, CDR1 is SGHRS and CDR2 is YFSETQ. The CDR3 covers 15 residues. The CDR3 spells CASSLAQGTTGELFF.

The chain has TRBV7-9 and TRBJ1-5; the TRBD1 assignment by TCRdb is unverifiable without DNA. Germline CDR1 SEHNR, CDR2 FQNEAQ (reference sequence). The CDR3 sequence is 14 residues long. The CDR3 spells CASSSDRVRMPQHF.

The chain uses TRBV29-1 and TRBJ2-7. The CDR3 runs 13 residues. The germline V gene encodes CDR1 SQVTM and CDR2 ANQGSEA. CDR3 protein: CSVMQEGNYEQYF.

The J gene is TRBJ1-2, the V gene TRBV4-1; absent DNA, TCRdb's TRBD1 call cannot be checked. Germline V gene sequence: CDR1 MGHRA, CDR2 YSYEKL. This CDR3 spans 16 amino acids. CDR3 region: CASSQGGDRDSYGYTF.

J is TRBJ2-7 and V is TRBV7-2; TCRdb gives TRBD1 as the D gene, but with no DNA this cannot be confirmed. Germline V CDR1 and CDR2: SGHTA, FQGNSA. The CDR3 covers 15 residues. The CDR3 loop is CASSPLRGPGGEQYF.

The chain has TRBV29-1 and TRBJ1-2; TCRdb indicates TRBD1, and absent DNA this call remains unverified. There are 15 residues in the CDR3. Germline CDR1 reads SQVTM; CDR2 reads ANQGSEA. The CDR3: CSARGGGQLHYGYTF.

J is TRBJ2-7 and V is TRBV29-1; the TCRdb call, TRBD2, lacks DNA for checking. Germline CDR1 SQVTM, CDR2 ANQGSEA. The CDR3 spans 13 residues. The CDR3 sequence: CSVEVGRSYEQYF.

The V and J genes are TRBV7-9 and TRBJ2-7; TCRdb returns TRBD2, unconfirmable since there is no DNA. The length of the CDR3 is 15 residues. In germline, CDR1 is SEHNR, CDR2 FQNEAQ (reference sequence). The CDR3 region is CASSLSSGTIYEQYF.

The chain links TRBV29-1 to TRBJ1-2; TCRdb's D call of TRBD1 is untestable without DNA. This CDR3 contains 14 residues. Germline V CDR1 and CDR2: SQVTM, ANQGSEA. The CDR3 protein is CSVLNARTDYGYTF.

The V and J genes are TRBV28 and TRBJ2-5; the D call from TCRdb, TRBD2, cannot be confirmed without DNA. The CDR3 covers 12 residues. Germline values: CDR1 MDHEN, CDR2 SYDVKM. Here the CDR3 reads CASRRTSRVQYF.

The V and J genes are TRBV24-1 and TRBJ2-1; the D call of TRBD1 rests on TCRdb alone, since no DNA is present to check it. This CDR3 has 19 amino acids. The germline V gene has CDR1 KGHDR and CDR2 SFDVKD. The CDR3 reads CATSGQTGAQASSYNEQFF.

This chain joins TRBV12-3 or TRBV12-4 and TRBJ2-7. The CDR3 is 16 amino acids. CDR3: CASSLAGQSSSYEQYF.